The entry that follows covers one TCR beta chain sequence. The antigen is unknown. These data originate in a study of cytomegalovirus exposure and HLA in healthy donors. Healthy bone marrow donors made up the donors. Study findings and constraints: Later findings reportedly placed an Asian-associated ancestry cluster below the roughly 730-donor mean for N-insertions. In a later analysis, TCR beta V- and J-gene trimming was associated with a missense DCLRE1C variant.

The PCR used 60 Vbeta and 13 Jbeta primers. This table comes from immunoSEQ multiplex PCR, and its TCRdb copy is limited to in-frame clones, with some not included. The top ten hold under 2.5% of the sample, which has around 300,000 clones, roughly two thirds seen once. V dropped 8 bases and J dropped 2 bases, with 12 bases sitting between them. The germline V gene has CDR1 SEHNR and CDR2 FQNEAQ (reference sequence). The CDR3 spans 13 residues. The specimen sequenced was PBMCs. The receptor was derived from a female donor in good health and CMV-seronegative. The J gene is TRBJ1-1, the V gene TRBV7-9; a possible D gene is TRBD1 (5 bases). CDR3 sequence (DNA): TGTGCCAGCTCCACTGGGGCTAACACTGAAGCTTTCTTT. Translated: CASSTGANTEAFF.